Below, 20 T cell receptor beta chains from the same sample are listed, as sequenced in a study of beta chain features in type 1 diabetes. The investigators reverse transcribed all of the isolated RNA, so they sequenced expressed TCRB transcripts. Clones were sequenced by immunoSEQ multiplex PCR, and TCRdb holds only the in-frame ones, with some missing. The table lists around 190,000 clones, approximately 13% of them singletons. Sequencing used central memory CD4+ T cells from blood. These receptor sequences come from a woman under 30 in good health.

The genes are TRBV30 and TRBJ2-7; tentatively, D is TRBD2 (5 bases). Trimming left V 0 bases short and J 4 bases short, with 7 bases between. Per germline, CDR1 GTSNPN and CDR2 SVGIG (reference sequence). This CDR3 contains 12 residues. CDR3 bases: TGTGCCTGGAGTGTACTAGGATACGAGCAGTACTTC. Residues: CAWSVLGYEQYF.

The genes are TRBV9 and TRBJ2-1, with TRBD2 matching 9 bases. CDR1 is SGDLS, CDR2 YYNGEE, per germline. This CDR3 has 13 residues. Unmatched junction bases numbered 7, after V lost 0 bases and J lost 15 bases. This CDR3 reads CASSVGLAGERFF. Written as DNA, the CDR3 is TGTGCCAGCAGCGTAGGGTTAGCGGGAGAACGGTTCTTC.

The genes are TRBV2 and TRBJ1-2, with D possibly matching TRBD1 (6 bases). V lost 6 bases to trimming and J lost 7 bases, with 15 bases between them. This CDR3 spans 13 amino acids. The germline gives CDR1 SNHLY, CDR2 FYNNEI. The CDR3 DNA is TGTGCCAGCAGAATACAGGGTACGATTGGCTACACCTTC. Encoded protein: CASRIQGTIGYTF.

There are a few counts of this clone. The V call is TRBV5-1, the J call TRBJ2-2; TRBD1 aligns across 9 bases. Germline values: CDR1 SGHRS, CDR2 YFSETQ. This CDR3 is built from 15 residues. With 4 bases clipped from V and 5 bases from J, the junction kept 6 bases outside the gene matches. The CDR3 DNA sequence: TGCGCCAGCAGCCGGGACAGGGTGGAGACCGGGGAGCTGTTTTTT. Its protein is CASSRDRVETGELFF.

This clone was seen more than once but under ten times. The rearrangement uses TRBV7-2 and TRBJ2-2; D gene uncertain. Germline V gene lookup returns CDR1 SGHTA and CDR2 FQGNSA. The CDR3 has 16 residues. Trimming shortened V by 5 bases and J by 0 bases, and 13 bases separated the two germline ends. CDR3 sequence reads: CASSLHGRTNTGELFF. CDR3 in DNA: TGTGCCAGCAGCCTTCACGGTAGAACGAACACCGGGGAGCTGTTTTTT.

This clone was found a few times. This sequence joins TRBV29-1 and TRBJ2-5; D is perhaps TRBD1 (5 bases). Trimming pared 6 bases from V and 0 bases from J, leaving 23 bases between. In germline, CDR1 is SQVTM, CDR2 ANQGSEA. The CDR3 is 17 residues long. The CDR3 loop is CSVETYRKLQYQETQYF. DNA for the CDR3: TGCAGCGTCGAGACTTACAGGAAATTACAGTACCAAGAGACCCAGTACTTC.

This clone was detected a few times. In nucleotides, the CDR3 is TGTGCCAGCTCACCAAGGGCGGGGAACAATCAGCCCCAGCATTTT. It codes for CASSPRAGNNQPQHF. The rearrangement joins TRBV18 to TRBJ1-5; D not resolved. The length of the CDR3 is 15 residues. Trimming pared 2 bases from V and 3 bases from J, leaving 11 bases between. Germline V gene data show CDR1 as KGHSH and CDR2 as LQKENI. Based on the CDR3 plus reference TRBV18 and TRBJ1-5, the full variable domain is NAGVMQNPRHLVRRRGQEARLRCSPMKGHSHVYWYRQLPEEGLKFMVYLQKENIIDESGMPKERFSAEFPKEGPSILRIQQVVRGDSAAYFCASSPRAGNNQPQHFGDGTRLSIL.

This clone has only a few counts. V is TRBV30 and J is TRBJ2-5; TRBD1 matches at 7 bases. The CDR3 length is 18 residues. V trimming: 2 bases; J trimming: 5 bases; junction bases outside the gene matches: 20. CDR1 and CDR2 (germline): GTSNPN, SVGIG (reference sequence). CDR3 bases: TGTGCCTGGAGTAACTCGGGACAGACGAACCGCCCTTCGGAGACCCAGTACTTC. It is translated as CAWSNSGQTNRPSETQYF.

This sequence joins TRBV30 and TRBJ2-7; possible D gene TRBD1, 6 bases. CDR3 size: 13 residues. Germline V lookup: CDR1 GTSNPN, CDR2 SVGIG (reference sequence). Between the trimmed V and J ends, which lost 2 bases and 3 bases, there was a span of 11 bases. The DNA for the CDR3 is TGTGCCTGGAGTTTTGGGACAAACTACGAGCAGTACTTC. This encodes CAWSFGTNYEQYF.

In its sample, this clone was seen a few times. This sequence joins TRBV28 and TRBJ2-1; D remains unclear. Germline CDR1 is MDHEN and CDR2 is SYDVKM. The V end was cut by 6 bases, the J end by 10 bases, with 10 bases between. The length of the CDR3 is 11 residues. The chain's CDR3 is CASSLVGEQFF. CDR3 nucleotides: TGTGCCAGCAGCCTAGTTGGCGAGCAGTTCTTC.

This clone showed up just a few times. The CDR3: CASSLPGQGGNQPQHF. As DNA, the CDR3 is TGTGCCAGTAGTCTACCGGGACAGGGGGGAAATCAGCCCCAGCATTTT. The chain employs TRBV19 and TRBJ1-5; TRBD1 matches at 11 bases. With 5 bases clipped from V and 4 bases from J, the junction kept 7 bases outside the gene matches. The CDR3 is 16 residues long. Germline V gene sequence: CDR1 LNHDA, CDR2 SQIVND (reference sequence).

The sample holds a few counts of this clone. The chain has TRBV2 and TRBJ2-5; 9 nucleotides match TRBD2. CDR1 SNHLY and CDR2 FYNNEI come from the germline V gene. With V trimmed by 4 bases and J by 5 bases, 11 bases remained unmatched. The CDR3 is made up of 16 amino acids. CDR3 amino acids: CASSVLAGSRTETQYF. The CDR3 DNA reads TGTGCCAGCAGTGTGCTAGCGGGATCCCGTACGGAGACCCAGTACTTC.

This clone appeared a few times. J is TRBJ2-3 and V is TRBV5-5, with D tentatively TRBD2 (6 bases). Trimming left V 4 bases short and J 4 bases short, with 19 bases between. Germline lookup yields CDR1 SGHKS and CDR2 YYEKEE (reference sequence). The length of the CDR3 is 16 residues. The chain's CDR3 is CASSARPGSQPDTQYF. The CDR3 DNA follows: TGTGCCAGCAGCGCAAGGCCCGGGAGCCAACCAGATACGCAGTATTTT.

The chain employs TRBV5-1 and TRBJ2-5; 8 bases align to TRBD2. Trimming at V came to 4 bases and at J to 2 bases, leaving 7 bases not matched to a gene. The CDR3 consists of 15 residues. Germline assignment: CDR1 SGHRS and CDR2 YFSETQ. The CDR3 is CASSPVAGSQETQYF. DNA of the CDR3: TGCGCCAGCAGCCCGGTAGCGGGGTCACAAGAGACCCAGTACTTC.

Ten or more counts support this clone. The chain carries TRBV6-6 and TRBJ2-2, with TRBD1 matching 7 bases. CDR3 length: 15 residues. Germline CDR1 and CDR2: MNHNY and SVGAGI (reference sequence). V was clipped by 2 bases and J by 3 bases; unmatched bases: 3. CDR3 nucleotide sequence: TGTGCCAGCAGTTACGGACAGGCCGACACCGGGGAGCTGTTTTTT. It codes for CASSYGQADTGELFF.

V gene TRBV28 combines with J gene TRBJ1-5; weak D call: TRBD1 (6 bases). This CDR3 is built from 17 residues. Germline V gene lookup returns CDR1 MDHEN and CDR2 SYDVKM. V gave up 4 bases and J gave up 0 bases, with 16 bases separating them. Written as DNA, the CDR3 is TGTGCCAGCAGTTCCCTGGGGGCGGACCTTAGCAATCAGCCCCAGCATTTT. Its protein product is CASSSLGADLSNQPQHF.

CDR3: CASSSIHHSKNIQYF. CDR3 DNA: TGTGCCAGCAGCTCCATCCACCACTCCAAAAACATTCAGTACTTC. This chain links TRBV28 with TRBJ2-4, with D hard to call. The length of the CDR3 is 15 residues. Trimming took off 6 bases at V and 2 bases at J, with 14 bases between the two ends. From germline, CDR1 is MDHEN and CDR2 SYDVKM.

This clone came up a few times. V gene TRBV20-1 combines with J gene TRBJ2-5; D uncertain. The CDR3 is 11 residues long. Trimming removed 5 bases from V and 4 bases from J, with 8 bases in between. Germline CDR1 DFQATT, CDR2 SNEGSKA (reference sequence). CDR3 sequence: CSARHAETQYF. CDR3 bases: TGCAGTGCTCGACATGCAGAGACCCAGTACTTC.

This clone has only a few counts. Other DNA sequences in this specimen translate into the identical CDR3. The CDR3 region is CASSREGNEKLFF. The CDR3 bases are TGTGCCAGCTCAAGGGAGGGCAATGAAAAACTGTTTTTT. The V gene is TRBV6-5, the J gene TRBJ1-4; D gene unclear. Germline CDR1 reads MNHEY; CDR2 reads SVGAGI. Trimming shortened V by 8 bases and J by 5 bases, and 12 bases separated the two germline ends. This CDR3 contains 13 residues.

In its sample, this clone was seen a few times. V gene TRBV29-1 combines with J gene TRBJ2-3, with a tentative D call TRBD1 (5 bases). The V gene lost 7 bases and the J gene lost 1 base, with 12 bases spanning the gap. This CDR3 comprises 13 residues. Germline assignment: CDR1 SQVTM and CDR2 ANQGSEA. CDR3 region: CSGTSLGTDTQYF. In DNA, the CDR3 is TGCAGCGGGACATCGTTGGGCACAGATACGCAGTATTTT.